The clone carrying this T cell receptor (beta chain) was seen only once. Source study methods: Reference gene primer amplification in the assay estimated nucleated cell counts. Some clones are missing from TCRdb's copy, which holds only in-frame ones; the method was immunoSEQ multiplex PCR. D and trimming were read from the DNA, whereas the V and J calls and clone size are those reported in that table. The data show 150,000 to 250,000 clones, roughly 87% seen once. Participants, roughly 18 to 90 years old, spanned about two dozen US areas. For recovered donors of Cohort 3, there were two negative PCRs, clearance, or symptom resolution. The data stem from a study of blood T cell repertoires in COVID-19. Study background: Sample material is recorded as cDNA or gDNA derived from T cells, B-cell-depleted T cells, or PBMCs.

Trimming removed 7 bases at V and 3 bases at J, with 8 bases between. CDR3 size: 11 residues. Germline V gene data show CDR1 as SQVTM and CDR2 as ANQGSEA. The sample consisted of PBMCs or T cells enriched from blood (not recorded which). This chain uses TRBV29-1 with TRBJ2-3; D may be TRBD2 (6 bases). This receptor was taken from a woman aged 30 to 39 who had recovered from COVID-19. The CDR3 reads CSGGGTDTQYF. As DNA, the CDR3 is TGCAGCGGAGGAGGGACAGATACGCAGTATTTT.